These 18 T cell receptor beta chains originate from one sample sequenced in a study of blood T cells in healthy people across ages. A second PCR, run for roughly 7 to 11 cycles, used a sample-barcoded 5' primer plus a J-beta primer mix. One entry per CDR3 protein results from TCRdb running MiXCR on the 5' RACE reads. The top ten clones hold approximately 3.6% of a sample with hundreds of thousands of distinct CDR3 sequences, over 20% of them seen once. Sample: blood. All receptors come from a man between 65 and 79 years old in good health.

This clonotype appeared many times. The rearrangement uses TRBV6-4 and TRBJ2-2; possible D gene TRBD2, 6 bases. Germline assignment: CDR1 MRHNA and CDR2 SNTAGT. This CDR3 spans 14 amino acids. With 0 bases removed from V and 5 bases from J, the gap between germline ends came to 7 bases. The CDR3 DNA reads as TGTGCCAGCAGTGACTCTGGGGGGACCGGGGAGCTGTTTTTT. Its translation is CASSDSGGTGELFF.

This clonotype has a handful of counts. The chain uses TRBV9 and TRBJ2-2, with D possibly matching TRBD2 (6 bases). The CDR3 totals 16 residues. Germline CDR1 SGDLS, CDR2 YYNGEE. Trimming left V 3 bases short and J 6 bases short, with 18 bases between. The CDR3 protein is CASSARDWPGAGELFF. The CDR3 DNA reads as TGTGCCAGCAGCGCAAGGGACTGGCCGGGGGCCGGGGAGCTGTTTTTT.

The chain has TRBV11-2 and TRBJ1-4; tentative D call: TRBD1 (6 bases). The CDR3 length is 13 residues. In germline, CDR1 is SGHAT, CDR2 FQNNGV. Trimming removed 5 bases at V and 8 bases at J, with 12 bases between. The DNA for the CDR3 is TGTGCCAGCAGCCTTGGACAGTTAGAAAAACTGTTTTTT. This codes for CASSLGQLEKLFF.

The gene calls are TRBV20-1 and TRBJ2-5, with TRBD1 as a possible D gene (5 bases). Per the germline V gene, CDR1 is DFQATT and CDR2 is SNEGSKA (reference sequence). The CDR3 has 14 amino acids. Trimming pared 6 bases from V and 1 base from J, leaving 15 bases between. The CDR3 DNA sequence: TGCAGTGCGCCGACAGAATCCTCCCAAGAGACCCAGTACTTC. Translating gives CSAPTESSQETQYF.

J is TRBJ2-3 and V is TRBV10-3, with a tentative D call TRBD2 (5 bases). V gave up 7 bases and J gave up 2 bases, with 16 bases separating them. The CDR3 extends over 15 amino acids. In germline, CDR1 is ENHRY, CDR2 SYGVKD. The CDR3 DNA is TGTGCCATCACCTCACGCGCGGGCGCCACAGATACGCAGTATTTT. This sequence encodes CAITSRAGATDTQYF.

V and J are TRBV6-2 or TRBV6-3 and TRBJ2-4; 9 nucleotides match TRBD1. The germline CDR1 and CDR2 sequences are MNHEY and SVGEGT. The CDR3 totals 13 residues. The J segment lost 8 bases and the V segment lost 4 bases, leaving 3 bases of the junction unmatched. The CDR3 loop is CASSWGQGYIQYF. DNA of the CDR3: TGTGCCAGCAGTTGGGGACAGGGTTACATTCAGTACTTC.

The chain is built from TRBV7-2 and TRBJ2-1; 10 nucleotides agree with TRBD1. This CDR3 spans 16 amino acids. The germline CDR1 and CDR2 sequences are SGHTA and FQGNSA. With 1 base clipped from V and 3 bases from J, the junction kept 3 bases outside the gene matches. The CDR3 region is CASSLGDRGFYNEQFF. CDR3 DNA sequence: TGTGCCAGCAGCTTAGGGGACAGGGGCTTCTACAATGAGCAGTTCTTC.

As regards this clonotype: A single base separates this from a much larger clone, so it may be a read error. This sequence joins TRBV2 and TRBJ2-4; D might be TRBD1 (5 bases). The CDR3 is 13 amino acids. Per the germline V gene, CDR1 is SNHLY and CDR2 is FYNNEI. The V and J ends lost 6 bases and 0 bases respectively, with 6 bases between them. CDR3 in DNA: TGTGCCAGCAGGGGGCCAGCCAAAAACATTCAGTACTTC. It encodes CASRGPAKNIQYF.

The genes are TRBV18 and TRBJ1-4; possible D gene TRBD1, 6 bases. V was clipped by 4 bases and J by 7 bases, with 13 bases between them. The CDR3 spans 14 residues. Germline CDR1 and CDR2: KGHSH and LQKENI. In DNA form, the CDR3 reads TGTGCCAGCTCACGACAGGACTTCGGTGAAAAACTGTTTTTT. The encoded protein is CASSRQDFGEKLFF.

The chain recombines TRBV5-4 with TRBJ2-3; D not certain. The CDR3 length is 15 residues. Germline V gives CDR1 SGHNT, CDR2 YYREEE (reference sequence). V lost 2 bases and J 0 bases, leaving 10 bases between the germline ends. The CDR3 bases are TGTGCCAGCAGCTTTAGCCGGGCGAGCACAGATACGCAGTATTTT. As protein: CASSFSRASTDTQYF.

This clonotype has at least ten counts. This chain uses TRBV12-3 or TRBV12-4 with TRBJ2-7; 8 bases map to TRBD1. Unmatched junction bases numbered 6, after V lost 5 bases and J lost 3 bases. This CDR3 spans 14 amino acids. Here the CDR3 reads CASSLETGVYEQYF. In DNA, the CDR3 is TGTGCCAGCAGTCTCGAGACAGGGGTCTACGAGCAGTACTTC.

The V gene is TRBV28, the J gene TRBJ2-1, with D possibly TRBD2 on 5 matching bases. The end of the DNA aligns better with TRBJ2-5, so the J call may be wrong. Germline assignment: CDR1 MDHEN and CDR2 SYDVKM. CDR3 length equals 12 residues. The CDR3 DNA reads TGTGCCAGCAGCACCACCGGAGGGACCCAGTACTTC. Residues: CASSTTGGTQYF.

This clonotype was seen a few times. The chain recombines TRBV6-6 with TRBJ2-4; 7 bases are shared with TRBD1. The CDR3 totals 15 residues. Germline V gene sequence: CDR1 MNHNY, CDR2 SVGAGI (reference sequence). Trimming removed 3 bases from V and 1 base from J; junction bases left unmatched: 3. The CDR3 DNA reads TGTGCCAGCAGTTATACAGGGGAGGCCAAAAACATTCAGTACTTC. Translated, it gives CASSYTGEAKNIQYF.

Only a few counts were recorded for this clonotype. This sequence joins TRBV6-5 and TRBJ1-3; D is unclear. The CDR3 runs 15 residues. Between the trimmed V and J ends, which lost 6 bases and 3 bases, there was a span of 15 bases. Germline V CDR1 and CDR2: MNHEY, SVGAGI. The CDR3 bases are TGTGCCAGCAGCACCGGGTCCTTGGGTGGAAACACCATATATTTT. This translates into CASSTGSLGGNTIYF.

This clonotype has just a few counts. The chain carries TRBV20-1 and TRBJ1-6; D unresolved. The CDR3 is 13 residues long. V lost 1 base to trimming and J lost 5 bases, with 6 bases between them. CDR1 DFQATT and CDR2 SNEGSKA come from the germline V gene (reference sequence). The CDR3 DNA reads TGCAGTGCTAGAGGGCAGGATAATTCACCCCTCCACTTT. It codes for CSARGQDNSPLHF.

The sample holds many counts of this clonotype. The V and J genes are TRBV29-1 and TRBJ2-1; D possibly matches TRBD1 or TRBD2 (5 bases each). V was shortened by 1 base and J by 11 bases, with 18 bases between the two germline ends. This CDR3 is built from 14 residues. The V gene's germline CDR1 is SQVTM and CDR2 ANQGSEA. The CDR3 spells CSVEGDGGLGKQFF. CDR3 nucleotide sequence: TGCAGCGTTGAAGGGGACGGCGGTTTGGGGAAGCAGTTCTTC.

The chain links TRBV7-6 to TRBJ2-1; TRBD2 aligns across 13 bases. CDR1 is SGHVS and CDR2 is FNYEAQ in the germline V gene. Trimming removed 6 bases from V and 4 bases from J; junction bases left unmatched: 6. The CDR3 is 16 amino acids. CDR3 protein: CASRRTSGSLYNEQFF. The CDR3 coding sequence is TGTGCCAGCAGACGGACTAGCGGGAGTTTGTACAATGAGCAGTTCTTC.

The chain couples TRBV4-1 to TRBJ2-5; D unresolved. The CDR3 is 15 amino acids. Trimming removed 1 base at V and 4 bases at J, with 13 bases between. Germline CDR1 MGHRA, CDR2 YSYEKL. CDR3 DNA: TGCGCCAGCAGCCAAGTGGGCAGCCGGGCAGAGACCCAGTACTTC. Encoded protein: CASSQVGSRAETQYF.